This T cell receptor (beta chain) stems from a study of T cell responses to AZD1222 COVID-19 vaccine (dated by TCRdb to the early 2020s). In the study overall: A total of 230 to 250 trial participants underwent TCR sequencing, of whom approximately 210 received two doses of AZD1222 and about 25 received two doses of the MenACWY control vaccine. Trial participants were enrolled by age into subgroups of 18-55, 56-69 and 70-plus years, and about 150, 27 and 61 TCR-sequenced participants, respectively, were included in these subgroups.

Beyond this particular receptor, the publication reports: The 56-69-year group was small, and its depth increase did not reach significance, likely because of low power. Conclusions about previously exposed vaccinees are limited, since just 6 or 7 AZD1222 recipients were seropositive for SARS-CoV-2 at baseline. Reportedly, almost half of the unique spike-specific TCRs recognized epitopes lying outside the regions that are mutated in the B.1.351 and B.1.1.7 variants. Participants were mostly white British and included more females than males, and it was suggested by the authors that clonal diversity may have been underestimated. Vaccine-associated CD4 TCRs spanned the whole spike protein, with dominant responses in regions 160-218 and 743-854. Spike-specific TCR breadth and depth rose significantly after two AZD1222 doses compared with day 0 and with MenACWY recipients. Because no samples from the day 14 peak response were available, repertoires could be characterized only after the peak T cell response.

At the junction V is shortened by 1 base and J by 7 bases, with 14 bases in between. CDR1 and CDR2 were assigned from the germline V gene (reference sequence) as SEHNR and FQNEAQ. The CDR3 covers 15 residues, taking in both the cysteine and the phenylalanine. The entry retains the CDR3 DNA only, 45 bases that are in frame from base 1. Regarding this clone: Its antigen is still unknown. No base-level quality is on record; no much larger clone is a single base apart.

Per the publication, the time point label means: about 28 days (+/-7) after the second vaccine dose. AZD1222 recipients given second doses at about 4 weeks or at about 12 weeks were pooled, since spike-specific TCR depth and breadth were not found to differ between the two schedules. Vaccinee samples came from UK trials COV001 and COV002, including a single-blind randomized controlled phase 2/3 trial of AZD1222 (ChAdOx1 nCoV-19) in healthy adults. For TCRbeta chain sequencing, PBMC samples from trial participants were taken at day 0 and at day 28 after the second dose. The CDR3 regions of human TCRbeta chains were subjected to immunosequencing. In the authors' own workflow: TCRs in the repertoires were matched against a reference library of SARS-CoV-2-specific TCRs that had been generated with the MIRA antigen-specificity platform. Breadth was defined as the fraction of unique TCRs that were SARS-CoV-2-associated, and depth was defined as the fraction of total T cells that were SARS-CoV-2-associated. Using the MIRA data, each spike-specific TCR was mapped to the spike region that the TCR reacts to and placed in a CD4 or CD8 class. Log10-transformed breadth and depth values were compared by one-way ANOVA with Sidak's multiple comparisons tests. The clones in this table, taken by TCRdb from immuneACCESS, are in-frame only. Not every clone is retained; where verified, under half of the shortfall comes from an unresolved V gene, and the cause of the rest is unknown. The D gene and trimming were derived from the DNA, and the V and J assignments and clone size from that table. The sample table holds over 85,000 clones, of which roughly 89% were seen once. Around 14% of the sample lies in the top ten.

Here the sequenced sample was peripheral blood, taken 28 days after the second AZD1222 dose. The V and J segments used are TRBV7-9 and TRBJ2-1; confidence is insufficient to name the D gene. The sequence derives from an adult who received the AZD1222 COVID-19 vaccine. The CDR3 in this case is CASSLELGLANEQFF. The nucleotide sequence reads TGTGCCAGCAGCTTAGAGCTAGGGCTCGCTAATGAGCAGTTCTTC.